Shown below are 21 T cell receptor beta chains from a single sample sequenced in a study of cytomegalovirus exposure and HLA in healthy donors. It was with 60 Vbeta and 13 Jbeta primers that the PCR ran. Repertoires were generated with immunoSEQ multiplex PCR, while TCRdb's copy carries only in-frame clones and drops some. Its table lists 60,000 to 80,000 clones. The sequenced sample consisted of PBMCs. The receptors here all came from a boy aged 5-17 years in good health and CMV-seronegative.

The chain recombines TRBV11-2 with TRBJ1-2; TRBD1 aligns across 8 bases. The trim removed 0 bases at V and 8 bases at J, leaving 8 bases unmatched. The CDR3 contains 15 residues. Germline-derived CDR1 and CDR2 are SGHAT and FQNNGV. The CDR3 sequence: CASSLETDRAFGYTF. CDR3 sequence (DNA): TGTGCCAGCAGCTTAGAGACGGACAGGGCCTTCGGCTACACCTTC.

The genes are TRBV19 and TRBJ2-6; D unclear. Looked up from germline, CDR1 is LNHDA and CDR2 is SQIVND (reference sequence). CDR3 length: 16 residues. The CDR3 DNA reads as TGTGCTTGCTCCGTCACCCCGAGCTCTGGGGCCAACGTCCTGACTTTC. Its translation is CACSVTPSSGANVLTF.

CDR3 in DNA: TGTGCCAGCAGCTTGTACAGCCAAGAGACCCAGTACTTC. It translates to CASSLYSQETQYF. The V gene is TRBV5-6, the J gene TRBJ2-5; D remains unclear. The V end was cut by 1 base, the J end by 1 base, with 5 bases between. Germline V CDR1 and CDR2: SGHDT, YYEEEE. This CDR3 region has 13 residues.

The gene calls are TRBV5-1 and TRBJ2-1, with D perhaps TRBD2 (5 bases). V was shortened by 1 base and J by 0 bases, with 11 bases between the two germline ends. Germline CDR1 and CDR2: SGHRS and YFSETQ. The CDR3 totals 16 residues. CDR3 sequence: CASSLLERTSYNEQFF. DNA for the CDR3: TGCGCCAGCAGCTTGTTAGAGCGGACCTCCTACAATGAGCAGTTCTTC.

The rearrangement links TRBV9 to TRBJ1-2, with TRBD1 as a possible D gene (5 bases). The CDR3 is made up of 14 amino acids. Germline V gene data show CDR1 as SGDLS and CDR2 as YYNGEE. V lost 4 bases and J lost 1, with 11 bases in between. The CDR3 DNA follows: TGTGCCAGCAGCCCGACAGATTATAACTATGGCTACACCTTC. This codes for CASSPTDYNYGYTF.

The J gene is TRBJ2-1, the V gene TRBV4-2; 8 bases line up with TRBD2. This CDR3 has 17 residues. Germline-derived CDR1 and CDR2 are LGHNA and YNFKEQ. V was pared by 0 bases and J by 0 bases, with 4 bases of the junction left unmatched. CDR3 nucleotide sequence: TGTGCCAGCAGCCAAGAAGCAAGCGGGGGCTCCTACAATGAGCAGTTCTTC. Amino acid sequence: CASSQEASGGSYNEQFF.

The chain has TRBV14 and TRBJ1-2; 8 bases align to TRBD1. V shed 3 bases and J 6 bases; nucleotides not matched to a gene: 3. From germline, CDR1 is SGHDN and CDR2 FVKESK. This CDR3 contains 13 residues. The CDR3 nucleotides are TGTGCCAGCAGCCAGGGGACAGGCCATGGCTACACCTTC. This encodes CASSQGTGHGYTF.

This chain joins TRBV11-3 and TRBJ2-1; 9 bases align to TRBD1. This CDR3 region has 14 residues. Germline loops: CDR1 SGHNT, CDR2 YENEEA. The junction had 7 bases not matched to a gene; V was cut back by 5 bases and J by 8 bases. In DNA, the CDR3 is TGTGCCAGCAGCGACACCGGGACAGGGTATGAGCAGTTCTTC. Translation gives CASSDTGTGYEQFF.

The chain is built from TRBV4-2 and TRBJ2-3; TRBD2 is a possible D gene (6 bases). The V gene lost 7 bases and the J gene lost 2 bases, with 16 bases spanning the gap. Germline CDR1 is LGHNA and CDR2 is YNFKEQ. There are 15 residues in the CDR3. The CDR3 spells CASTPLAELTDTQYF. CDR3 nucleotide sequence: TGTGCCAGCACTCCACTAGCAGAACTCACAGATACGCAGTATTTT.

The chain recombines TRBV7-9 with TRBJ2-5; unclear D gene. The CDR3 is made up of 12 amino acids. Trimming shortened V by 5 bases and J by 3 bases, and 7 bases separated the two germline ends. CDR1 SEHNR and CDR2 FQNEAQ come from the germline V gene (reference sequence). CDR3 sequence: CASSPAEETQYF. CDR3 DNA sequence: TGTGCCAGCAGCCCCGCGGAAGAGACCCAGTACTTC.

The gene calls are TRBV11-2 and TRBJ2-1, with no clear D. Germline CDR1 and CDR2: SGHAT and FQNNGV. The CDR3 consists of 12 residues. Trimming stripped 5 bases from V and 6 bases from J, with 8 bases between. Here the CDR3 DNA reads TGTGCCAGCAGCCCAGAGGTCAATGAGCAGTTCTTC. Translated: CASSPEVNEQFF.

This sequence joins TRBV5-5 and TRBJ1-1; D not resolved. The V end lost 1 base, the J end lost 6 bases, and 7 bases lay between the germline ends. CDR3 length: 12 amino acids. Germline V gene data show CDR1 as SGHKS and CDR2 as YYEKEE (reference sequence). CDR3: CASSLRESEAFF. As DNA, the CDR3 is TGTGCCAGCAGCTTGCGAGAGTCTGAAGCTTTCTTT. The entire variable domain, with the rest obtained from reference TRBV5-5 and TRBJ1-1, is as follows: DAGVTQSPTHLIKTRGQQVTLRCSPISGHKSVSWYQQVLGQGPQFIFQYYEKEERGRGNFPDRFSARQFPNYSSELNVNALLLGDSALYLCASSLRESEAFFGQGTRLTVV.

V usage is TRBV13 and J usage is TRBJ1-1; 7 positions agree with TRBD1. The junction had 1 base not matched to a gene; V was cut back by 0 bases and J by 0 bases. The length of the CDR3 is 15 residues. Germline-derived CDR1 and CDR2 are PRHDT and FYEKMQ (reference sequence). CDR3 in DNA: TGTGCCAGCAGCTTAGGCGGGACAGTGAACACTGAAGCTTTCTTT. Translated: CASSLGGTVNTEAFF.

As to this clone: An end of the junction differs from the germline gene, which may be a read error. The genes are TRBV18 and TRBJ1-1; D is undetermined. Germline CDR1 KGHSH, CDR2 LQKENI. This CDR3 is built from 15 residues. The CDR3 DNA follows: TGTGCCAGCTCACCACCGAGGGTGGGGAACACTGAAGATTTCTTT. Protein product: CASSPPRVGNTEDFF.

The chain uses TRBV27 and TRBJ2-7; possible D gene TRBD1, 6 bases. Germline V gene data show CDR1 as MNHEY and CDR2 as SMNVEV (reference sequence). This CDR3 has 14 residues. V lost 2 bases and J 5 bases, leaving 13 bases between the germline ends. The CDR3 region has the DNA TGTGCCAGCAGTTTAGGGGACAAGGCCCACGAGCAGTACTTC. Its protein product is CASSLGDKAHEQYF.

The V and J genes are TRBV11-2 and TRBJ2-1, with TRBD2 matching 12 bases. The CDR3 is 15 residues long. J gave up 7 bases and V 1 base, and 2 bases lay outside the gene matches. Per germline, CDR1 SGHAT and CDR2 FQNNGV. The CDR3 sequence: CASSLGLAGVNEQFF. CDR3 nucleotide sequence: TGTGCCAGCAGCTTAGGACTAGCGGGAGTTAATGAGCAGTTCTTC.

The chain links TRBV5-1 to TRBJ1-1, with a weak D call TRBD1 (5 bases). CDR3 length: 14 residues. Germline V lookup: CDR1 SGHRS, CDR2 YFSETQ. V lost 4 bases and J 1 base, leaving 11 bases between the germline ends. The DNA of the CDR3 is TGCGCCAGCAGCCTCAGGGTGGGGAACACTGAAGCTTTCTTT. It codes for CASSLRVGNTEAFF.

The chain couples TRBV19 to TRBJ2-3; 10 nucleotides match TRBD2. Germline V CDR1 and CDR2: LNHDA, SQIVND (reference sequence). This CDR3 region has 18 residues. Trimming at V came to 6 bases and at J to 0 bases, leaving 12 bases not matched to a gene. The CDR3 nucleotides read TGTGCCAGTAGGAGGTTGTCACTAGCGGGAACTAGCACAGATACGCAGTATTTT. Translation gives CASRRLSLAGTSTDTQYF.

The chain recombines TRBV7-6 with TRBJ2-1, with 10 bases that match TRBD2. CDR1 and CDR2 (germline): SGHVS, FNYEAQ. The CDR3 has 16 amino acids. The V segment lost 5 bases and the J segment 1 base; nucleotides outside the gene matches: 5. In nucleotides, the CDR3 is TGTGCCAGCAGCGACCCTAGCGGGAGTTCCTACAATGAGCAGTTCTTC. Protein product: CASSDPSGSSYNEQFF.

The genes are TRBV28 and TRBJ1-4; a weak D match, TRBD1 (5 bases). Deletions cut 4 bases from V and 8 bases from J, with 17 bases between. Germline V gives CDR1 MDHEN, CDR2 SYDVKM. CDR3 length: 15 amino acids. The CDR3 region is CASSSPAGVGEKLFF. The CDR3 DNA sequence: TGTGCCAGCAGTTCCCCGGCGGGGGTTGGAGAAAAACTGTTTTTT.

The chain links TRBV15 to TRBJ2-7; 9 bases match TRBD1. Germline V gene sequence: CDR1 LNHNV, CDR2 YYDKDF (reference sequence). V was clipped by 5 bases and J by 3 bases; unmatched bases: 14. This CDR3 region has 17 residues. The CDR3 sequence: CATSGTTTGGFIYEQYF. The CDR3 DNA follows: TGTGCCACCAGCGGAACGACGACAGGGGGATTCATCTACGAGCAGTACTTC.